The T cell receptor (beta chain) described here comes from a study of radiation and T cells in renal cell carcinoma. Specified time point: blood 4 weeks post-SBRT, at nephrectomy. Treatment indicated: 15 Gy SBRT to primary tumor, nephrectomy 4 weeks later. Nephrectomy followed 15 Gy stereotactic body radiation by 4 weeks. This renal cell carcinoma was of the clear cell type. This table comes from immunoSEQ multiplex PCR, and its TCRdb copy is limited to in-frame clones, with some not included. The repertoire includes under 100,000 clones, about 85% of them detected once, and approximately 8.8% sits in the top ten. The germline CDR1 and CDR2 sequences are MNHNS and SASEGT. Trimming cost V 8 bases and J 4 bases; bases outside gene matches: 6. The CDR3 extends over 13 amino acids. This clone was counted a few times. Its cognate antigen is unknown. Whole-study findings and limits: From baseline, blood top tumor clonotypes peaked at 2 weeks post-radiation.

The genes are TRBV6-1 and TRBJ2-5, with 8 nucleotides matching TRBD1. The source was blood, collected from a patient whose treatment included radiotherapy and nephrectomy. The TCR originated in a middle-aged man with renal cell carcinoma. This chain's CDR3 is CASGRTGLETQYF. The CDR3 coding sequence is TGTGCCAGCGGGAGGACAGGGCTAGAGACCCAGTACTTC.